The T cell receptor beta chain described here comes from a study of CD8 T cells in ankylosing spondylitis. General study results and limits: Within ankylosing spondylitis blood, a TCR beta motif made up of several highly homologous variants appeared to be characteristic. The study looked at matched synovial fluid samples from ankylosing spondylitis patients. Disease-linked clones were reported to be significantly enriched there. With a CD8+ phenotype, disease-linked clones were relatively rare in peripheral blood. Reports of some motif variants in reactive arthritis synovial fluid and blood predate this one.

One entry per CDR3 protein results from TCRdb running MiXCR on the 5' RACE reads. The repertoire holds 250,000 or so distinct CDR3 sequences, with roughly 18% as singletons. Germline CDR1 reads SGHVS; CDR2 reads FNYEAQ. This CDR3 spans 15 amino acids. V was shortened by 0 bases and J by 9 bases, with 15 bases between the two germline ends. In regard to this clonotype: The target antigen is unknown.

The TCR was taken from a male donor with ankylosing spondylitis or in good health (not recorded which). The specimen was blood, either unsorted or a sorted T cell fraction (not recorded which). V gene TRBV7-6 combines with J gene TRBJ2-1, with D uncertain. The chain's CDR3 is CASSLAQGQKGEQFF. CDR3 sequence (DNA): TGTGCCAGCAGCTTAGCTCAAGGCCAGAAGGGTGAGCAGTTCTTC.